This entry lists 31 T cell receptor beta chains sequenced from one sample in a study of response to subunit inactivated influenza vaccine. TCRdb analysed the RT-PCR reads with MiXCR anew, one entry per CDR3 protein. The data contain a few hundred thousand distinct CDR3 sequences, around 11% of them singletons. The same sample was also used in a study of T cells expressing NK-cell markers. That study adds: Libraries used 5'RACE template switching adding universal primer site and UMIs.

This material consisted of PBMCs from blood, taken on the day of vaccination. These receptors were taken from a man aged 45-60 years who received an inactivated influenza vaccine.

In this sample, this clonotype turned up a few times. This chain links TRBV6-5 with TRBJ2-3; TRBD1 matches 11 bases. The CDR3 spans 16 residues. With V trimmed by 2 bases and J by 0 bases, 1 base remained unmatched. Looked up from germline, CDR1 is MNHEY and CDR2 is SVGAGI. The CDR3 DNA is TGTGCCAGCAGTTACCGGGACAGGGGGAGCACAGATACGCAGTATTTT. Translation: CASSYRDRGSTDTQYF.

The J gene is TRBJ1-5, the V gene TRBV20-1; 9 bases align to TRBD1. The germline V gene encodes CDR1 DFQATT and CDR2 SNEGSKA (reference sequence). The CDR3 runs to 15 residues. V dropped 0 bases and J dropped 3; count of bases not matched to a gene: 3. This CDR3 is CSARDTGGYNQPQHF. The CDR3 coding sequence is TGCAGTGCTAGAGATACAGGGGGCTACAATCAGCCCCAGCATTTT.

The chain links TRBV4-1 to TRBJ2-7, with D possibly matching TRBD2 (5 bases). The CDR3 spans 17 residues. CDR1 is MGHRA and CDR2 is YSYEKL in the germline V gene. With 1 base removed from V and 6 bases from J, the gap between germline ends came to 22 bases. The CDR3 DNA is TGCGCCAGCAGCCAAGTCATCCTCCTCCGTATGGGGAGCGAGCAGTACTTC. This translates into CASSQVILLRMGSEQYF.

This clonotype was detected a few times. The chain has TRBV20-1 and TRBJ2-7, with 8 bases lining up with TRBD2. This CDR3 region has 14 residues. Germline assignment: CDR1 DFQATT and CDR2 SNEGSKA (reference sequence). The DNA for the CDR3 is TGCAGCGCCCTCCATACTAGCGGTCTCTACGAGCAGTACTTC. Translation gives CSALHTSGLYEQYF.

The CDR3, as DNA: TGTGCCAGCAGCTTGGCGACTAGCATATATGAGCAGTTCTTC. It encodes CASSLATSIYEQFF. This chain joins TRBV5-8 and TRBJ2-1; 7 nucleotides line up with TRBD2. The CDR3 sequence is 14 residues long. V gave up 0 bases and J gave up 8 bases; unmatched junction bases: 5. CDR1 and CDR2 from the germline V gene are SGHTS and YDEGEE.

This clonotype was counted a few times. V and J are TRBV7-9 and TRBJ2-7; TRBD2 agrees at 8 bases. V was pared by 5 bases and J by 0 bases, with 9 bases of the junction left unmatched. This CDR3 is 16 amino acids long. Germline-derived CDR1 and CDR2 are SEHNR and FQNEAQ (reference sequence). CDR3 residues: CASSTKWSGSSYEQYF. CDR3 DNA sequence: TGTGCCAGCAGCACAAAATGGAGCGGGAGCTCCTACGAGCAGTACTTC.

This clonotype was counted a few times. The CDR3 is CASSPGVEQYF. Written as DNA, the CDR3 is TGCGCCAGCAGCCCGGGGGTGGAGCAGTACTTC. This chain uses TRBV5-1 with TRBJ2-7; a weak D match, TRBD2 (6 bases). Between the trimmed V and J ends, which lost 4 bases and 7 bases, there was a span of 9 bases. CDR1 and CDR2 from the germline V gene are SGHRS and YFSETQ. The CDR3 sequence is 11 residues long.

This clonotype was counted only a few times. The chain joins TRBV12-3 or TRBV12-4 to TRBJ1-1; D call uncertain. V shed 5 bases and J shed 1 base, with 8 bases lying between them. This CDR3 is built from 13 residues. The CDR3 DNA reads as TGTGCCAGCAGTAAGACCTCGAACACTGAAGCTTTCTTT. This codes for CASSKTSNTEAFF.

In its sample, this clonotype was seen a few times. This sequence joins TRBV4-3 and TRBJ2-5, with D perhaps matching TRBD2 (5 bases). The V and J ends lost 0 bases and 3 bases respectively, with 8 bases between them. CDR3 length equals 14 residues. Germline CDR1 and CDR2: LGHNA and YSLEER. CDR3 nucleotides: TGCGCCAGCAGCCAAGACCCGAGGGAAGAGACCCAGTACTTC. Protein product: CASSQDPREETQYF.

This chain connects TRBV21-1 to TRBJ2-1. TRBV21-1 is a listed pseudogene. CDR3 size: 18 residues. The CDR3 is CASSPETRTSRCYNEQFF. The DNA for the CDR3 is TGTGCCAGCAGCCCCGAAACCAGGACTAGCAGATGCTACAATGAGCAGTTCTTC.

The gene calls are TRBV7-2 and TRBJ1-6, with no clear D. This CDR3 is built from 14 residues. Germline V gene sequence: CDR1 SGHTA, CDR2 FQGNSA. With 3 bases removed from V and 7 bases from J, the gap between germline ends came to 10 bases. DNA for the CDR3: TGTGCCAGCAGCTTTCTGGGCGGAAATTCACCCCTCCACTTT. Its protein product is CASSFLGGNSPLHF.

In its sample, this clonotype was seen many times. This chain uses TRBV7-9 with TRBJ1-1; the match to TRBD1 covers 7 bases. V lost 7 bases to trimming and J lost 0 bases; unmatched junction nucleotides: 8. The CDR3 is made up of 15 amino acids. From germline, CDR1 is SEHNR and CDR2 FQNEAQ (reference sequence). The CDR3 protein is CASIPPTGVNTEAFF. The CDR3 DNA is TGTGCCAGCATTCCCCCCACAGGGGTGAACACTGAAGCTTTCTTT.

In this sample, this clonotype turned up a few times. The chain carries TRBV11-1 and TRBJ2-7; 8 bases map to TRBD1. The CDR3 is 15 amino acids. The V and J ends lost 4 bases and 2 bases, in that order; junction bases with no gene match: 7. The V gene's germline CDR1 is SGHAT and CDR2 FQDESV (reference sequence). CDR3 in DNA: TGTGCCAGCAGCTCCGGGACAGGAAGAACCTACGAGCAGTACTTC. Protein product: CASSSGTGRTYEQYF.

DNA for the CDR3: TGCAGCGTTGGTGAGCGAGGCACTGAAGCTTTCTTT. It codes for CSVGERGTEAFF. The V gene is TRBV29-1, the J gene TRBJ1-1; no clear D gene. Germline V gene sequence: CDR1 SQVTM, CDR2 ANQGSEA. CDR3 length: 12 amino acids. Trimming cost V 4 bases and J 4 bases, with 10 bases left between them.

In its sample, this clonotype was seen a few times. The chain uses TRBV7-8 and TRBJ2-4; no clear D. This CDR3 comprises 16 residues. CDR1 and CDR2 from the germline V gene are SGHVS and FQNEAQ. V lost 5 bases, J lost 1 base, and 15 bases lay in between. The CDR3, as DNA: TGTGCCAGCAGCGCAATCAACTCGGTTGCCAAAAACATTCAGTACTTC. It translates to CASSAINSVAKNIQYF.

In this sample, this clonotype turned up many times. The V call is TRBV27, the J call TRBJ2-1; 10 bases match TRBD2. Germline assignment: CDR1 MNHEY and CDR2 SMNVEV (reference sequence). There are 16 residues in the CDR3. Losses at the gene ends were 0 bases for V and 7 bases for J; bases not matched to a gene: 6. In DNA form, the CDR3 reads TGTGCCAGCAGTTTATCGGGGACTAGCGAAACGAATGAGCAGTTCTTC. Translation: CASSLSGTSETNEQFF.

This clonotype was seen a handful of times. The CDR3 DNA follows: TGTGCCAGCAGCTGGGGGGACCCCGCGTATTTT. Its protein is CASSWGDPAYF. The rearrangement uses TRBV7-2 and TRBJ2-3; D might be TRBD2 (6 bases). Germline CDR1 is SGHTA and CDR2 is FQGNSA. This CDR3 comprises 11 residues. Trimming left V 4 bases short and J 14 bases short, with 13 bases between.

Only a few counts were recorded for this clonotype. The chain couples TRBV6-2 or TRBV6-3 to TRBJ1-6; D may be TRBD1 (5 bases). The CDR3 extends over 19 amino acids. CDR1 and CDR2 (germline): MNHEY, SVGEGT. V was clipped by 0 bases and J by 0 bases, with 15 bases between them. CDR3 protein: CASSYSTQAGGSYNSPLHF. DNA for the CDR3: TGTGCCAGCAGTTACTCGACACAGGCCGGAGGCTCCTATAATTCACCCCTCCACTTT.

The chain recombines TRBV4-2 with TRBJ2-1, with 12 positions matching TRBD2. Germline V lookup: CDR1 LGHNA, CDR2 YNFKEQ. There are 16 residues in the CDR3. The V segment lost 4 bases and the J segment 7 bases; nucleotides outside the gene matches: 8. CDR3 sequence reads: CASSRPLAGGPNEQFF. In DNA form, the CDR3 reads TGTGCCAGCAGCCGCCCTCTAGCGGGAGGGCCGAATGAGCAGTTCTTC.

This clonotype was seen a handful of times. The J gene is TRBJ2-6, the V gene TRBV9; D not resolved. This CDR3 is built from 14 residues. CDR1 SGDLS and CDR2 YYNGEE come from the germline V gene. Trimming stripped 0 bases from V and 5 bases from J, with 6 bases between. CDR3 protein: CASSVGGWANVLTF. In DNA, the CDR3 is TGTGCCAGCAGCGTAGGTGGCTGGGCCAACGTCCTGACTTTC.

This clonotype was seen ten or more times. The chain has TRBV20-1 and TRBJ2-3; D unclear. The V end lost 1 base, the J end lost 2 bases, and 19 bases lay between the germline ends. The CDR3 contains 17 residues. Germline CDR1 and CDR2: DFQATT and SNEGSKA (reference sequence). CDR3 protein: CSARASGEDPYTDTQYF. The CDR3 DNA follows: TGCAGTGCTAGAGCTAGTGGAGAAGACCCCTACACAGATACGCAGTATTTT.

This clonotype was seen a handful of times. The V call is TRBV20-1, the J call TRBJ2-7, with D possibly TRBD1 on 6 matching bases. V lost 4 bases and J 1 base, leaving 11 bases between the germline ends. This CDR3 spans 13 amino acids. The germline CDR1 and CDR2 sequences are DFQATT and SNEGSKA (reference sequence). CDR3: CSATRQGSYEQYF. CDR3 in DNA: TGCAGTGCTACCAGGCAGGGGTCCTACGAGCAGTACTTC.

This chain links TRBV18 with TRBJ2-5; 7 bases match TRBD1. This CDR3 is built from 17 residues. Germline trimming cut 1 base from V and 5 bases from J; bases unmatched to any gene: 13. Germline CDR1 KGHSH, CDR2 LQKENI. Here the CDR3 DNA reads TGTGCCAGCTCACCACGGGCCCGGACAGGCTCCAGGGAGACCCAGTACTTC. Protein sequence: CASSPRARTGSRETQYF.

V and J are TRBV28 and TRBJ2-3, with unresolved D. CDR3 length: 13 residues. V was clipped by 5 bases and J by 2 bases, with 8 bases between them. CDR1 is MDHEN, CDR2 SYDVKM, per germline. The CDR3 region has the DNA TGTGCCAGCAGTACGCCCCTCACAGATACGCAGTATTTT. This encodes CASSTPLTDTQYF.

At least ten counts were recorded for this clonotype. The rearrangement joins TRBV28 to TRBJ2-6; no reliable D call. Germline CDR1 MDHEN, CDR2 SYDVKM. Trimming took 4 bases from V and 0 from J, leaving 22 bases between them. This CDR3 spans 20 amino acids. CDR3 DNA: TGTGCCAGCAGTTGGGATAAACCGGGTCTAGATCGCTCTGGGGCCAACGTCCTGACTTTC. Protein: CASSWDKPGLDRSGANVLTF.

The CDR3 region is CSARVEVGGNEQFF. As DNA, the CDR3 is TGCAGTGCTAGAGTGGAGGTAGGGGGCAATGAGCAGTTCTTC. The chain uses TRBV20-1 and TRBJ2-1; a weak D match, TRBD1 (6 bases). CDR1 is DFQATT and CDR2 is SNEGSKA in the germline V gene (reference sequence). V gave up 1 base and J gave up 6 bases, with 13 bases separating them. CDR3 length: 14 amino acids.

In its sample, this clonotype was seen many times. The chain has TRBV29-1 and TRBJ2-1, with 11 bases lining up with TRBD2. The J segment lost 9 bases and the V segment lost 1 base, leaving 5 bases of the junction unmatched. The CDR3 extends over 14 amino acids. Germline lookup yields CDR1 SQVTM and CDR2 ANQGSEA. This CDR3 reads CSVEGSGRAGEQFF. DNA for the CDR3: TGCAGCGTTGAAGGTAGCGGGAGGGCAGGTGAGCAGTTCTTC.

The gene calls are TRBV4-3 and TRBJ2-1; possibly TRBD2 for D (5 bases). V was shortened by 0 bases and J by 0 bases, with 12 bases between the two germline ends. This CDR3 spans 17 amino acids. Germline CDR1 reads LGHNA; CDR2 reads YSLEER. CDR3 sequence (DNA): TGCGCCAGCAGCCAAGATCGGACTCCCCCCTCCTACAATGAGCAGTTCTTC. Residues: CASSQDRTPPSYNEQFF.

The chain combines TRBV27 with TRBJ2-7; 8 bases map to TRBD1. The germline gives CDR1 MNHEY, CDR2 SMNVEV (reference sequence). This CDR3 spans 13 amino acids. V was clipped by 8 bases and J by 3 bases; unmatched bases: 6. The CDR3 DNA sequence: TGTGCCAGCTCCCGACAGGGGCTCTACGAGCAGTACTTC. Translation gives CASSRQGLYEQYF.

This clonotype was seen once. V and J are TRBV4-2 and TRBJ2-7; TRBD2 matches 8 bases. The V segment lost 4 bases and the J segment 5 bases; nucleotides outside the gene matches: 16. CDR3 length equals 17 residues. Germline CDR1 and CDR2: LGHNA and YNFKEQ. This CDR3 reads CASSPHGGASGSNEQYF. CDR3 coding DNA: TGTGCCAGCAGCCCCCACGGCGGGGCAAGCGGGAGCAACGAGCAGTACTTC.

This clonotype was observed a handful of times. It may be a read error: a sequence one base away is much more abundant. This sequence joins TRBV6-2 or TRBV6-3 and TRBJ2-6; D may be TRBD1 (5 bases). The CDR3 covers 15 residues. Germline CDR1 and CDR2: MNHEY and SVGEGT. Trimming left V 6 bases short and J 0 bases short, with 9 bases between. The CDR3 nucleotides read TGTGCCAGCAGACCAGGGTTCTCTGGGGCCAACGTCCTGACTTTC. This encodes CASRPGFSGANVLTF.